One sample yielded the 3 T cell receptor beta chains listed below, sequenced in a study of T-cell reconstitution after alpha-beta-depleted transplantation in children. Unique molecular identifiers were used to barcode this TCRbeta library. TCRdb reprocessed the PCR reads via MiXCR and lists one record per CDR3 protein. The table lists about 610,000 distinct CDR3 sequences, roughly 10% of them singletons. This specimen consisted of PBMCs from the stem cell graft donor, obtained from the stem cell graft. These receptors were obtained from a human donor who donated a stem cell graft to a child with acute myeloid leukemia.

This clonotype was picked up a small number of times. V and J are TRBV3-1 and TRBJ2-5; D remains ambiguous. V lost 1 base and J lost 1, with 16 bases in between. Germline V gene data show CDR1 as LGHDT and CDR2 as YNNKEL (reference sequence). The CDR3 contains 17 residues. Here the CDR3 DNA reads TGTGCCAGCAGCCAAGGTCCCCCGATGCTCTCCCAAGAGACCCAGTACTTC. This sequence encodes CASSQGPPMLSQETQYF.

This clonotype was counted only a few times. The J gene is TRBJ1-5, the V gene TRBV27, with TRBD1 as a possible D gene (5 bases). Germline lookup yields CDR1 MNHEY and CDR2 SMNVEV (reference sequence). The V end lost 6 bases, the J end lost 0 bases, and 9 bases lay between the germline ends. The CDR3 has 14 residues. The CDR3 loop is CASREGYSNQPQHF. The CDR3, as DNA: TGTGCCAGCAGGGAGGGGTATAGCAATCAGCCCCAGCATTTT.

This clonotype has a handful of counts. This chain uses TRBV6-1 with TRBJ1-6; D remains ambiguous. In germline, CDR1 is MNHNS, CDR2 SASEGT. V lost 5 bases, J lost 10 bases, and 24 bases lay in between. The CDR3 is made up of 17 amino acids. CDR3 amino acids: CASSRVDAAVAPSPLHF. The CDR3 DNA reads as TGTGCCAGCAGTCGAGTGGATGCTGCTGTTGCCCCATCACCCCTCCACTTT.